The 11 T cell receptor beta chains listed next were all sequenced from one sample in a study of T cells in Graves' hyperthyroidism and ophthalmopathy. RNA transcripts were the template for amplifying TCR beta CDR3 regions. In the first-round RT-PCR of the TCR CDR3, the HTBI primer set was used. From the multiplex PCR reads, TCRdb called clonotypes with MiXCR, one entry per CDR3 protein. This table holds fewer than 900,000 distinct CDR3 sequences, around 19% found once. Specimen: blood. The origin of the receptors is a woman aged 45 to 65 with Graves' hyperthyroidism that later progressed to Graves' ophthalmopathy.

The chain uses TRBV29-1 and TRBJ1-3; 8 positions match TRBD1. The CDR3 consists of 13 residues. The ends lost 6 bases at V and 8 bases at J; junction bases unmatched: 9. Germline V CDR1 and CDR2: SQVTM, ANQGSEA. CDR3 sequence (DNA): TGCAGCGTGCTCAGGGGGCAGGGTGACACCATATATTTT. It translates to CSVLRGQGDTIYF.

J is TRBJ1-1 and V is TRBV14; D is ambiguous. The V end was cut by 2 bases, the J end by 7 bases, with 17 bases between. CDR1 and CDR2 from the germline V gene are SGHDN and FVKESK. The CDR3 has 15 amino acids. The CDR3 sequence: CASSQLSPAVREAFF. In DNA, the CDR3 is TGTGCCAGCAGCCAACTCTCCCCCGCTGTCCGTGAAGCTTTCTTT.

This clonotype occurred a few times. The genes are TRBV9 and TRBJ2-7; D not certain. Germline V gene lookup returns CDR1 SGDLS and CDR2 YYNGEE. Trimming pared 0 bases from V and 5 bases from J, leaving 9 bases between. The CDR3 sequence is 13 residues long. CDR3 in amino acids: CASSVATEDEQYF. CDR3 in DNA: TGTGCCAGCAGCGTAGCTACCGAGGACGAGCAGTACTTC.

This clonotype came up a few times. The chain couples TRBV4-1 to TRBJ2-1; a possible D gene is TRBD1 (5 bases). The ends were cut back, 1 base at V and 9 bases at J, with 25 bases in the middle. Per germline, CDR1 MGHRA and CDR2 YSYEKL. CDR3 length equals 18 residues. The CDR3, as DNA: TGCGCCAGCAGCCAAGTTTTGGTCAGGGTTGGAGCTTCAAGTGAGCAGTTCTTC. Its protein product is CASSQVLVRVGASSEQFF.

This clonotype was counted a few times. The rearrangement links TRBV7-3 to TRBJ2-2; 10 nucleotides agree with TRBD1. Germline CDR1 is SGHTA and CDR2 is FQGTGA. This CDR3 contains 16 residues. V shed 4 bases, J shed 2 bases, and the junction held 4 bases outside the gene matches. CDR3 in amino acids: CASSSTGGTNTGELFF. The CDR3 nucleotides read TGTGCCAGCAGCTCGACAGGGGGCACCAACACCGGGGAGCTGTTTTTT.

This rearrangement joins TRBV11-2 to TRBJ1-3, with D maybe TRBD1 (6 bases). This CDR3 contains 16 residues. V was cut by 0 bases and J by 2 bases, with 11 bases left in between. Germline lookup yields CDR1 SGHAT and CDR2 FQNNGV. CDR3 DNA: TGTGCCAGCAGCTTAGATCTACAGGGTGCTGGAAACACCATATATTTT. Amino acid sequence: CASSLDLQGAGNTIYF.

This clonotype was recorded at least ten times. The V gene is TRBV11-2, the J gene TRBJ1-1, with D perhaps TRBD1 (6 bases). Between the trimmed V and J ends, which lost 4 bases and 1 base, there was a span of 13 bases. Germline V lookup: CDR1 SGHAT, CDR2 FQNNGV. The CDR3 consists of 15 residues. CDR3: CASSSTGWGNTEAFF. CDR3 in DNA: TGTGCCAGCAGCTCAACAGGGTGGGGGAACACTGAAGCTTTCTTT.

The table lists this clonotype with many counts. V usage is TRBV20-1 and J usage is TRBJ2-5; TRBD1 matches at 10 bases. The CDR3 is 14 residues long. The germline V gene encodes CDR1 DFQATT and CDR2 SNEGSKA (reference sequence). V dropped 5 bases and J dropped 4; count of bases not matched to a gene: 7. CDR3 in amino acids: CSAGTRDRGETQYF. In DNA form, the CDR3 reads TGCAGTGCTGGGACCCGGGACAGGGGAGAGACCCAGTACTTC.

The sample holds many counts of this clonotype. The chain joins TRBV20-1 to TRBJ2-1, with 10 positions matching TRBD2. CDR1 and CDR2 from the germline V gene are DFQATT and SNEGSKA (reference sequence). Trimming at V came to 2 bases and at J to 2 bases, leaving 3 bases not matched to a gene. The CDR3 has 15 residues. The CDR3 loop reads CSARSGGVTYNEQFF. The CDR3 DNA reads as TGCAGTGCTAGAAGCGGGGGGGTTACCTACAATGAGCAGTTCTTC.

In this sample, this clonotype turned up many times. The V gene is TRBV3-1, the J gene TRBJ1-1; 7 bases line up with TRBD1. CDR1 is LGHDT, CDR2 YNNKEL, per germline (reference sequence). The CDR3 covers 14 residues. V lost 2 bases and J lost 1; bases outside the gene matches: 1. Here the CDR3 DNA reads TGTGCCAGCAGCCAAAACAGGGGGAACACTGAAGCTTTCTTT. Protein sequence: CASSQNRGNTEAFF. The variable domain in full, completed from reference TRBV3-1 and TRBJ1-1, reads DTAVSQTPKYLVTQMGNDKSIKCEQNLGHDTMYWYKQDSKKFLKIMFSYNNKELIINETVPNRFSPKSPDKAHLNLHINSLELGDSAVYFCASSQNRGNTEAFFGQGTRLTVV.

The chain has TRBV20-1 and TRBJ2-7, with 8 bases identical to TRBD2. Trimming at V came to 7 bases and at J to 0 bases, leaving 8 bases not matched to a gene. Per germline, CDR1 DFQATT and CDR2 SNEGSKA (reference sequence). The CDR3 covers 14 residues. CDR3 sequence reads: CSVQRGHDSYEQYF. The CDR3 DNA is TGCAGTGTACAGCGGGGGCACGACTCCTACGAGCAGTACTTC.